This record looks at one TCR beta chain sequence and its context. This CDR3 spans 14 amino acids. The V end lost 4 bases, the J end lost 5 bases, and 15 bases lay between the germline ends. Looked up from germline, CDR1 is LNHNV and CDR2 is YYDKDF (reference sequence). The data were obtained in a study of blood T cell repertoires in COVID-19. TCRdb's copy holds only in-frame clones and misses some; the assay was immunoSEQ multiplex PCR. The repertoire holds under 300,000 clones, with roughly 90% as singletons. The chain is built from TRBV15 and TRBJ2-7, with TRBD2 as a possible D gene (6 bases). The sequencing sample was made of peripheral blood. The receptor was derived from a woman under 40 with COVID-19, enrolled during active disease. CDR3 bases: TGTGCCACCAGCATCTCAGGAGGGGATAACGAGCAGTACTTC. Protein: CATSISGGDNEQYF. The full variable domain, rest sourced from reference TRBV15 and TRBJ2-7, is DAMVIQNPRYQVTQFGKPVTLSCSQTLNHNVMYWYQQKSSQAPKLLFHYYDKDFNNEADTPDNFQSRRPNTSFCFLDIRSPGLGDTAMYLCATSISGGDNEQYFGPGTRLTVT.